This is a list of T cell receptor beta chains from one sample in a study of cytomegalovirus exposure and HLA in healthy donors. Measured with immunoSEQ multiplex PCR; TCRdb has only the in-frame clones, and not every one. The data contain over 75,000 clones, about 85% of them singletons. Sequenced sample: PBMCs. These receptors came from a man aged 18 to 35 in good health and CMV-seropositive. CDR3s include the opening cysteine and the closing phenylalanine or tryptophan. Fields, in order: J gene, D gene, clone size, V gene, CDR3 protein, CDR3 DNA. D genes are given only for firm matches. Clone size appears in some rows only: once, few, many, or a class for an expanded clone.

>TRBJ2-2|-|few|TRBV10-3
CAIRVSGANTGELFF
TGTGCCATCAGGGTTAGCGGAGCGAACACCGGGGAGCTGTTTTTT
>TRBJ2-2|-|-|TRBV6-4
CASSDQDGAGELFF
TGTGCCAGCAGTGACCAGGACGGGGCCGGGGAGCTGTTTTTT
>TRBJ2-7|-|-|TRBV10-2
CASRETVSYEQYF
TGCGCCAGCAGGGAGACAGTCTCCTACGAGCAGTACTTC
>TRBJ2-2|TRBD2|-|TRBV27
CASSLYLGSGVDVAGELFF
TGTGCCAGCAGTTTATATCTGGGTAGCGGGGTAGACGTCGCCGGGGAGCTGTTTTTT
>TRBJ2-1|-|once|TRBV4-1
CASSQVGGRGEQFF
TGCGCCAGCAGCCAGGTCGGGGGGCGGGGTGAGCAGTTCTTC
>TRBJ1-5|TRBD1|-|TRBV15
CATSGGQGQPQHF
TGTGCCACCAGCGGGGGACAGGGGCAGCCCCAGCATTTT
>TRBJ2-5|TRBD1|-|TRBV2
CASATLTGMETQYF
TGTGCCAGCGCCACCCTGACAGGGATGGAGACCCAGTACTTC
>TRBJ1-5|-|-|TRBV23-1
CASSRGRGSNQPQHF
TGCGCCAGCAGTCGAGGCAGGGGCAGCAATCAGCCCCAGCATTTT
>TRBJ1-5|-|-|TRBV7-9
CASSPGTIYSNQPQHF
TGTGCCAGCAGCCCCGGGACAATTTATAGCAATCAGCCCCAGCATTTT
>TRBJ1-5|TRBD1|-|TRBV25-1
CASSELDRGGNQPQHF
TGTGCCAGCAGTGAATTGGACAGGGGTGGCAATCAGCCCCAGCATTTT
>TRBJ2-7|TRBD1|-|TRBV28
CASSLGQGALYEQYF
TGTGCCAGCAGTTTGGGACAGGGGGCTTTATACGAGCAGTACTTC
>TRBJ2-3|TRBD2|-|TRBV5-6
CASSWAGTRISTDTQYF
TGTGCCAGCAGCTGGGCGGGGACTAGAATTAGCACAGATACGCAGTATTTT
>TRBJ2-3|-|once|TRBV4-2
CASSADGSRQTDTQYF
TGTGCCAGCAGCGCGGATGGCTCTAGGCAGACAGATACGCAGTATTTT
>TRBJ1-1|-|few|TRBV12-5
CASGWERGTEAFF
TGTGCTAGTGGCTGGGAAAGGGGGACTGAAGCTTTCTTT
>TRBJ2-5|TRBD2|-|TRBV7-9
CASKPGLMQETQYF
TGTGCCAGCAAACCGGGACTAATGCAAGAGACCCAGTACTTC
>TRBJ2-6|-|-|TRBV7-9
CASSSQKTTSGANVLTF
TGTGCCAGCAGCTCGCAGAAGACAACCTCTGGGGCCAACGTCCTGACTTTC
>TRBJ2-7|-|-|TRBV27
CASSPGDSYEQYF
TGTGCCAGCAGCCCGGGGGACTCCTACGAGCAGTACTTC